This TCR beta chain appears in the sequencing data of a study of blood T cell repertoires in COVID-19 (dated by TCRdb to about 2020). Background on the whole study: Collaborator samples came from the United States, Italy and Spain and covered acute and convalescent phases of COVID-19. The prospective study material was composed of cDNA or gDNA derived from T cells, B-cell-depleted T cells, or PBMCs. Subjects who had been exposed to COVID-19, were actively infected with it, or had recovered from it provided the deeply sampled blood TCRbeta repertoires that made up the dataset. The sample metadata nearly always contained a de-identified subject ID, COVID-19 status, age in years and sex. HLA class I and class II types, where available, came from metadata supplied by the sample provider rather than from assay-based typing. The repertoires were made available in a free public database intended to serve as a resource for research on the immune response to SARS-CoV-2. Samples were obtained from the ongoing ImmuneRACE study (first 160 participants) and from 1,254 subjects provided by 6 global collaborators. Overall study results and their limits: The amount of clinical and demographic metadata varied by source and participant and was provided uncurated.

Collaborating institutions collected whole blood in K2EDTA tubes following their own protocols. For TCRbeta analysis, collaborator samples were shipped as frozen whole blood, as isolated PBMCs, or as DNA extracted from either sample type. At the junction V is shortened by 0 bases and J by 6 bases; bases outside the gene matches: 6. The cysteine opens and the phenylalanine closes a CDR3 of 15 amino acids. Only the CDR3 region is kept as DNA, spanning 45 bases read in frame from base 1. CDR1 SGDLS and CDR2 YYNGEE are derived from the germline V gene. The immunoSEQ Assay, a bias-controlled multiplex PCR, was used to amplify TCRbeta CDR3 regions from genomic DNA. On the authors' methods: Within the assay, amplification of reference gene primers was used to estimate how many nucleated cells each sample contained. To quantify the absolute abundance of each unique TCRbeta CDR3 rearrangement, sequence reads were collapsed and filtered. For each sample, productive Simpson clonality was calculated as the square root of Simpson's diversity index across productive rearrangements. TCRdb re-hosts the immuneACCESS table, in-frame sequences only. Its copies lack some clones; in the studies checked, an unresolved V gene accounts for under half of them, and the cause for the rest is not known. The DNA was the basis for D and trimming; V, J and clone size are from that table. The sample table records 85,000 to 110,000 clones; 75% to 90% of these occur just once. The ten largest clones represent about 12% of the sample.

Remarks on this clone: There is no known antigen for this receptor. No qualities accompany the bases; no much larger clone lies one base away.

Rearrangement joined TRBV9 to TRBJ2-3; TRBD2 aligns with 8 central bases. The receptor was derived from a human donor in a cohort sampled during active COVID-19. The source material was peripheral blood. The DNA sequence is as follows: TGTGCCAGCAGCGTAGGCCGAGCGGGGGCGGATACGCAGTATTTT. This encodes CASSVGRAGADTQYF.